This passage covers 20 T cell receptor beta chains from one sample sequenced in a study of CXCR3-negative and CXCR3-positive naive CD8 T cells. TRB cDNA libraries were made by UMI-labeled 5' RACE. TCRdb reprocessed the 5' RACE reads, with one entry per CDR3 protein and no DNA. The table lists about 6,700 distinct CDR3 sequences. The specimen sequenced was naive CXCR3- CD8+ T cells from blood. Subset indicated: CD45RO-CCR7+CD27+CD95- naive CD8+ T cells lacking CXCR3 (TNR3-). The receptors were gathered from a human donor in good health. Some clones in this sample may be carry-over from other donors' samples.

This rearrangement joins TRBV28 to TRBJ2-1. Germline values: CDR1 MDHEN, CDR2 SYDVKM. This CDR3 contains 14 residues. This CDR3 reads CASSLSVRNNEQFF.

This clonotype shows up as medium-sized by frequency. This chain uses TRBV20-1 with TRBJ1-2. This CDR3 contains 13 residues. Germline values: CDR1 DFQATT, CDR2 SNEGSKA (reference sequence). CDR3 loop: CSVKAAVDYGYTF.

Considering frequency, this clonotype is medium-sized. J is TRBJ2-4 and V is TRBV28; TCRdb reports TRBD1, a call that lacks DNA to check it against. This CDR3 comprises 15 residues. The germline V gene has CDR1 MDHEN and CDR2 SYDVKM. CDR3 in amino acids: CASTHGDRPENIQYF.

This chain connects TRBV1 to TRBJ1-2; the D gene TCRdb calls, TRBD1, cannot be checked with no DNA. TRBV1 is a documented pseudogene. This CDR3 contains 14 residues. The CDR3 sequence: CTSRPTGNLESDTF.

This clonotype is deemed medium-sized (0.01 to 0.1%) by its frequency. The chain couples TRBV12-3 or TRBV12-4 to TRBJ1-1; TCRdb gives TRBD1 as the D gene, but with no DNA this cannot be confirmed. The length of the CDR3 is 16 residues. Here the CDR3 reads CASSPYGQGALDEAFF.

The chain combines TRBV29-1 with TRBJ2-7; TCRdb outputs TRBD1, but without DNA this stays unchecked. The germline gives CDR1 SQVTM, CDR2 ANQGSEA. The CDR3 runs 17 residues. This CDR3 reads CSVEVKDRGPHSYEQYF.

This clonotype is classed as medium-sized (0.01 to 0.1%) by frequency. The V gene is TRBV20-1, the J gene TRBJ1-2. This CDR3 is 12 amino acids long. Germline assignment: CDR1 DFQATT and CDR2 SNEGSKA (reference sequence). This CDR3 reads CSARVHRGGYTF.

The genes are TRBV29-1 and TRBJ2-1. This CDR3 comprises 14 residues. CDR1 and CDR2 (germline): SQVTM, ANQGSEA. This CDR3 is CSVVDSSSYNEQFF.

The V gene is TRBV4-3, the J gene TRBJ1-2. CDR1 is LGHNA and CDR2 is YSLEER in the germline V gene. This CDR3 comprises 17 residues. This CDR3 is CASSQEMRAEGQDGYTF.

The J gene is TRBJ2-3, the V gene TRBV2; TCRdb indicates TRBD2, and absent DNA this call remains unverified. Germline V gene data show CDR1 as SNHLY and CDR2 as FYNNEI. This CDR3 is built from 15 residues. The CDR3 region is CASSVLANGPDTQYF.

This chain joins TRBV21-1 and TRBJ1-2; TCRdb outputs TRBD1, but without DNA this stays unchecked. TRBV21-1 is assigned pseudogene status. The CDR3 length is 18 residues. The CDR3 loop is CASSEAMRGQPTNYGYTF.

The chain is built from TRBV5-5 and TRBJ1-5. This CDR3 has 14 residues. Germline V lookup: CDR1 SGHKS, CDR2 YYEKEE (reference sequence). The CDR3 spells CASSRTDSNQPQHF.

According to its frequency, this clonotype is medium-sized. The chain joins TRBV14 to TRBJ1-3; TCRdb selects TRBD1, and the lack of DNA leaves this call unchecked. CDR3 length: 16 amino acids. Germline values: CDR1 SGHDN, CDR2 FVKESK. CDR3 amino acids: CASSPTQGSSGNTIYF.

The chain combines TRBV29-1 with TRBJ2-7; TCRdb names TRBD2, which stays unverified in the absence of DNA. The CDR3 has 14 amino acids. Looked up from germline, CDR1 is SQVTM and CDR2 is ANQGSEA. CDR3 protein: CSVVTSGRNYEQYF.

The V gene is TRBV4-2, the J gene TRBJ2-1; TCRdb's D call of TRBD2 is untestable without DNA. Germline V gives CDR1 LGHNA, CDR2 YNFKEQ. This CDR3 region has 15 residues. CDR3 protein: CASSQGREGRNEQFF.

According to its frequency, this clonotype is medium-sized. The rearrangement joins TRBV29-1 to TRBJ2-7; checking the TCRdb D call of TRBD1 is not possible without DNA. The germline V gene encodes CDR1 SQVTM and CDR2 ANQGSEA. This CDR3 has 15 amino acids. The CDR3 here is CSVGAGQGVLYEQYF.

Its frequency marks this clonotype as medium-sized. The chain employs TRBV14 and TRBJ2-2. The CDR3 contains 16 residues. In germline, CDR1 is SGHDN, CDR2 FVKESK. CDR3 in amino acids: CASSQFELRPAGELFF.

Measured by frequency, this clonotype is medium-sized. CDR3 loop: CASSTLGLGLAADGELFF. The chain recombines TRBV9 with TRBJ2-2; TCRdb's assignment of TRBD2 cannot be checked, as there is no DNA. This CDR3 has 18 residues. In germline, CDR1 is SGDLS, CDR2 YYNGEE. The variable domain in full, with the rest retrieved from reference TRBV9 and TRBJ2-2, is DSGVTQTPKHLITATGQRVTLRCSPRSGDLSVYWYQQSLDQGLQFLIQYYNGEERAKGNILERFSAQQFPDLHSELNLSSLELGDSALYFCASSTLGLGLAADGELFFGEGSRLTVL.

By frequency, this clonotype registers medium-sized. The V gene is TRBV6-6, the J gene TRBJ2-7. This CDR3 comprises 11 residues. In germline, CDR1 is MNHNY, CDR2 SVGAGI (reference sequence). The CDR3 region is CASVSSYEQYF.

The rearrangement uses TRBV6-6 and TRBJ2-1; TCRdb returns TRBD2, unconfirmable since there is no DNA. The germline gives CDR1 MNHNY, CDR2 SVGAGI (reference sequence). This CDR3 has 16 residues. The CDR3 reads CASSPYSGESYNEQFF.